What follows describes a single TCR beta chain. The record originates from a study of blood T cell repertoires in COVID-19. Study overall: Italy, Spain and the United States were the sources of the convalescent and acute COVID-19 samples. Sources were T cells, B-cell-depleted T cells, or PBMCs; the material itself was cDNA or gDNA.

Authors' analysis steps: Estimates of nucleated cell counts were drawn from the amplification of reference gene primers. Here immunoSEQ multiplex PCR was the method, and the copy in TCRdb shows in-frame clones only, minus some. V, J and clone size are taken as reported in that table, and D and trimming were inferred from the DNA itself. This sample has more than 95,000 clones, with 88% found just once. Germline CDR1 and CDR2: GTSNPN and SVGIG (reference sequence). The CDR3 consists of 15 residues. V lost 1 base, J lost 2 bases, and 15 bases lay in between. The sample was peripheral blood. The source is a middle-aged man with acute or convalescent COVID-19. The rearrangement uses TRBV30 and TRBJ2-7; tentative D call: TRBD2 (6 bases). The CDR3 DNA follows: TGTGCCTGGAGTGAGGGGACTTCCACAACCTACGAGCAGTACTTC. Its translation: CAWSEGTSTTYEQYF.